This T cell receptor (beta chain) was sequenced during a study of T cell responses to AZD1222 COVID-19 vaccine. Generated by immunoSEQ multiplex PCR, the TCRdb table keeps only in-frame clones and is missing some. The sample holds about 140,000 clones; 85% to 90% are singletons and the top ten take 1.6%. Source: peripheral blood, taken on day 0 of AZD1222 vaccination. The sequence was obtained from an adult in good health.

The CDR3 sequence is CASSYGGTEAFF. CDR3 DNA sequence: TGTGCCAGCAGTTACGGGGGTACGGAAGCTTTCTTT. The V gene is TRBV6-2 or TRBV6-3, the J gene TRBJ1-1, with D perhaps matching TRBD1 (5 bases). Germline lookup yields CDR1 MNHEY and CDR2 SVGEGT. V lost 2 bases and J 8 bases, leaving 9 bases between the germline ends. This CDR3 comprises 12 residues.